This is a list of T cell receptor beta chains from one sample in a study of read filtering for tumor transcriptome and immune sequencing. TCRdb reprocessed the reads with MiXCR, giving one entry per CDR3 protein. The table lists roughly 35,000 distinct CDR3 sequences, approximately 14% of them singletons. Sequenced sample: a population of CD138-negative cells sorted from bone marrow. The origin of the receptors is a donor aged 40 or over with multiple myeloma. The CDR3 runs from the conserved cysteine through the conserved F or W. Each record gives: CDR3 DNA, CDR3 protein, D gene, V gene, J gene, clone size. A D gene is named only where the DNA matches it firmly. Where a row states a size, it is once, few, many or the class of an expanded clone; other rows omit it.

CDR3 DNA: TGTGCCAGCAGCTTGAGGGGGCAGAAGACCCAGTACTTC; CDR3 protein: CASSLRGQKTQYF; D gene: TRBD1; V gene: TRBV5-6; J gene: TRBJ2-5; clone size: many
CDR3 DNA: TGTGCCAGCTCACTGGACTTTAGAGATACGCAGTATTTT; CDR3 protein: CASSLDFRDTQYF; D gene: NA; V gene: TRBV18; J gene: TRBJ2-3; clone size: many
CDR3 DNA: TGTGCCAGCAGCCCGAGCCCCGACAGGGCCCAGGGGAACACTGAAGCTTTCTTT; CDR3 protein: CASSPSPDRAQGNTEAFF; D gene: TRBD1; V gene: TRBV7-3; J gene: TRBJ1-1; clone size: many
CDR3 DNA: TGTGCCAGCAGTTACCAGACAGTTCTTGTGGAAAAACTGTTTTTT; CDR3 protein: CASSYQTVLVEKLFF; D gene: NA; V gene: TRBV6-5; J gene: TRBJ1-4; clone size: many
CDR3 DNA: TGTGCCAGCTCATCGTCGACCAACTCTGGAAACACCATATATTTT; CDR3 protein: CASSSSTNSGNTIYF; D gene: NA; V gene: TRBV18; J gene: TRBJ1-3; clone size: NA
CDR3 DNA: TGTGCCGCCAGTTGGGTTGAGCAGCCCCAGCATTTT; CDR3 protein: CAASWVEQPQHF; D gene: NA; V gene: TRBV30; J gene: TRBJ1-5; clone size: many
CDR3 DNA: TGTGCCATCAGTGAGTCGAGTGCCGCTGGAAACACCATATATTTT; CDR3 protein: CAISESSAAGNTIYF; D gene: NA; V gene: TRBV10-3; J gene: TRBJ1-3; clone size: NA
CDR3 DNA: TGTGCCAGCAGTTTAACGAAACGGACTAGTTCAATTTTCAATGAGCAGTTCTTC; CDR3 protein: CASSLTKRTSSIFNEQFF; D gene: TRBD2; V gene: TRBV27; J gene: TRBJ2-1; clone size: many
CDR3 DNA: TGTGCCAGCAGCTTGGATCTGCAGGGGCGCCACAATGAGCAGTTCTTC; CDR3 protein: CASSLDLQGRHNEQFF; D gene: NA; V gene: TRBV5-5; J gene: TRBJ2-1; clone size: medium-sized
CDR3 DNA: TGCAGTGCTAGAGGTGGACTAGCGGGAGTTCGGTACAATGAGCAGTTCTTC; CDR3 protein: CSARGGLAGVRYNEQFF; D gene: TRBD2; V gene: TRBV20-1; J gene: TRBJ2-1; clone size: few
CDR3 DNA: TGTGCCAGCAGCTTAACAGGGGGCTATGGCTACACCTTC; CDR3 protein: CASSLTGGYGYTF; D gene: TRBD1; V gene: TRBV7-9; J gene: TRBJ1-2; clone size: many
CDR3 DNA: TGTGCCAGTAGTATTTCGGGAGTCGCAGATACGCAGTATTTT; CDR3 protein: CASSISGVADTQYF; D gene: NA; V gene: TRBV19; J gene: TRBJ2-3; clone size: NA
CDR3 DNA: TGTGCCAGCGGTGCCGTACTAGCGGAGGCAGATACGCAGTATTTT; CDR3 protein: CASGAVLAEADTQYF; D gene: TRBD2; V gene: TRBV9; J gene: TRBJ2-3; clone size: many
CDR3 DNA: TGCAGTGCTAGAGATCTTGGGGCCCAGTACTTC; CDR3 protein: CSARDLGAQYF; D gene: NA; V gene: TRBV20-1; J gene: TRBJ2-5; clone size: many
CDR3 DNA: TGTGCCAGCAGTGGTGGGAGAGGAGATACGCAGTATTTT; CDR3 protein: CASSGGRGDTQYF; D gene: NA; V gene: TRBV7-2; J gene: TRBJ2-3; clone size: many
CDR3 DNA: TGTGCCAGCAGTAGGACAGGGGTTTCACCCCTCCACTTT; CDR3 protein: CASSRTGVSPLHF; D gene: TRBD1; V gene: TRBV4-2; J gene: TRBJ1-6; clone size: once
CDR3 DNA: TGTGCCAGCAGACTAGCGGGAGGCGGTGGGGCCAACGTCCTGACTTTC; CDR3 protein: CASRLAGGGGANVLTF; D gene: TRBD2; V gene: TRBV27; J gene: TRBJ2-6; clone size: many
CDR3 DNA: TGCAGTGCTTATACAGGGGCCCCGGGGTTAGATACGCAGTATTTT; CDR3 protein: CSAYTGAPGLDTQYF; D gene: TRBD1; V gene: TRBV20-1; J gene: TRBJ2-3; clone size: many
CDR3 DNA: TGCAGCGTGGGCAGGAGCTCCTACGAGCAGTACTTC; CDR3 protein: CSVGRSSYEQYF; D gene: NA; V gene: TRBV29-1; J gene: TRBJ2-7; clone size: many
CDR3 DNA: TGCGCCAGCAGCCACCCAGGACAGGGTTACGAGCAGTACTTC; CDR3 protein: CASSHPGQGYEQYF; D gene: TRBD1; V gene: TRBV4-1; J gene: TRBJ2-7; clone size: many
CDR3 DNA: TGTGCCATCAGTGAGTTTAAGGAGACCCAGTACTTC; CDR3 protein: CAISEFKETQYF; D gene: NA; V gene: TRBV10-3; J gene: TRBJ2-5; clone size: many
CDR3 DNA: TGTGCCAGCAGGCCCGGGACAACGGTGATGAACACTGAAGCTTTCTTT; CDR3 protein: CASRPGTTVMNTEAFF; D gene: NA; V gene: TRBV12-3/TRBV12-4; J gene: TRBJ1-1; clone size: many
CDR3 DNA: TGTGCCAGCAGTACGCCCGCACCAGGGGAGGGCAATCAGCCCCAGCATTTT; CDR3 protein: CASSTPAPGEGNQPQHF; D gene: NA; V gene: TRBV6-6; J gene: TRBJ1-5; clone size: many
CDR3 DNA: TGTGCCAGCAGCCAAGGCTCAGATACGCAGTATTTT; CDR3 protein: CASSQGSDTQYF; D gene: NA; V gene: TRBV3-1; J gene: TRBJ2-3; clone size: many
CDR3 DNA: TGCGCCAGCAGCCAAGTACAGGGGCTTCCTATGAACACTGAAGCTTTCTTT; CDR3 protein: CASSQVQGLPMNTEAFF; D gene: TRBD1; V gene: TRBV4-3; J gene: TRBJ1-1; clone size: many
CDR3 DNA: TGTGCCAGTAGTATCTCCGGGACAGGGTGGAATGAGCAGTTCTTC; CDR3 protein: CASSISGTGWNEQFF; D gene: TRBD1; V gene: TRBV19; J gene: TRBJ2-1; clone size: many
CDR3 DNA: TGCAGTGCCACCCAGAACTTAGATCAGCCCCAGCATTTT; CDR3 protein: CSATQNLDQPQHF; D gene: NA; V gene: TRBV20-1; J gene: TRBJ1-5; clone size: many
CDR3 DNA: TGTGCCAGCAGCCCCCCCCACAGCGGGAGGCCATACTTC; CDR3 protein: CASSPPHSGRPYF; D gene: TRBD2; V gene: TRBV7-9; J gene: TRBJ2-7; clone size: NA
CDR3 DNA: TGTGCCAGCAGTTACGGACTAGCGGTGAGCTCCTACAATGAGCAGTTCTTC; CDR3 protein: CASSYGLAVSSYNEQFF; D gene: TRBD2; V gene: TRBV6-2/TRBV6-3; J gene: TRBJ2-1; clone size: many
CDR3 DNA: TGTGCCAGCTGGAGTGGGAGCAAGTGGAATGAGCAGTTCTTC; CDR3 protein: CASWSGSKWNEQFF; D gene: NA; V gene: TRBV2; J gene: TRBJ2-1; clone size: many
CDR3 DNA: TGTGCTAGCAGAGATAGGACAGGGGGCTCCGGGGAGCTGTTTTTT; CDR3 protein: CASRDRTGGSGELFF; D gene: TRBD1; V gene: TRBV7-7; J gene: TRBJ2-2; clone size: NA
CDR3 DNA: TGTGCCAGCAGCCCGGGGACTTTCAACACCGGGGAGCTGTTTTTT; CDR3 protein: CASSPGTFNTGELFF; D gene: NA; V gene: TRBV11-2; J gene: TRBJ2-2; clone size: many
CDR3 DNA: TGCAGTGCTACGGCGGGGAACACTGAAGCTTTCTTT; CDR3 protein: CSATAGNTEAFF; D gene: NA; V gene: TRBV20-1; J gene: TRBJ1-1; clone size: many
CDR3 DNA: TGTGCCAGCAGCTTGTCGACATCCCCGGAGGCTGAAGCTTTCTTT; CDR3 protein: CASSLSTSPEAEAFF; D gene: NA; V gene: TRBV11-2; J gene: TRBJ1-1; clone size: NA
CDR3 DNA: TGTGCCAGCAGCCCCCGGACGGGGACGGGACTAGCCTACAATGAGCAGTTCTTC; CDR3 protein: CASSPRTGTGLAYNEQFF; D gene: TRBD2; V gene: TRBV7-9; J gene: TRBJ2-1; clone size: many
CDR3 DNA: TGTGCCAGCAGCCCGCGACAAGAGACCCAGTACTTC; CDR3 protein: CASSPRQETQYF; D gene: NA; V gene: TRBV7-2; J gene: TRBJ2-5; clone size: many
CDR3 DNA: TGCAGTGCTAGAGAGGGACTAGCGGGAGAAGTCAATGAGCAGTTCTTC; CDR3 protein: CSAREGLAGEVNEQFF; D gene: TRBD2; V gene: TRBV20-1; J gene: TRBJ2-1; clone size: few
CDR3 DNA: TGTGCCAGCAGCTTACACAGGGGCCCCTACAATGAGCAGTTCTTC; CDR3 protein: CASSLHRGPYNEQFF; D gene: TRBD1; V gene: TRBV7-8; J gene: TRBJ2-1; clone size: many
CDR3 DNA: TGTGCCAGCAGTGTAGCTTATGGACAAGGCTACAATGAGCAGTTCTTC; CDR3 protein: CASSVAYGQGYNEQFF; D gene: NA; V gene: TRBV6-1; J gene: TRBJ2-1; clone size: many
CDR3 DNA: TGCGCCTTAGGGATGGCTGGAAACACCATATATTTT; CDR3 protein: CALGMAGNTIYF; D gene: NA; V gene: TRBV29-1; J gene: TRBJ1-3; clone size: many
CDR3 DNA: TGTGCCAGCAGCTTAGCGCAGCCAGGGGGTGGGCAGTTCTTC; CDR3 protein: CASSLAQPGGGQFF; D gene: TRBD1; V gene: TRBV7-2; J gene: TRBJ2-1; clone size: many
CDR3 DNA: TGCAGCGTTGTACAAGGGGCCACTGAAGCTTTCTTT; CDR3 protein: CSVVQGATEAFF; D gene: NA; V gene: TRBV29-1; J gene: TRBJ1-1; clone size: many
CDR3 DNA: TGCGCCAGCAGCGAGGGACAGAGCTCTGGGGCCAACGTCCTGACTTTC; CDR3 protein: CASSEGQSSGANVLTF; D gene: TRBD1; V gene: TRBV5-1; J gene: TRBJ2-6; clone size: many
CDR3 DNA: TGTGCCAGCAGCTTTGGCAGGCAACTTTCCTACGAGCAGTACTTC; CDR3 protein: CASSFGRQLSYEQYF; D gene: NA; V gene: TRBV7-9; J gene: TRBJ2-7; clone size: many
CDR3 DNA: TGCAGTGCTAGGTCCTCCCTAGCGGGGGTTTACAATGAGCAGTTCTTC; CDR3 protein: CSARSSLAGVYNEQFF; D gene: TRBD2; V gene: TRBV20-1; J gene: TRBJ2-1; clone size: many